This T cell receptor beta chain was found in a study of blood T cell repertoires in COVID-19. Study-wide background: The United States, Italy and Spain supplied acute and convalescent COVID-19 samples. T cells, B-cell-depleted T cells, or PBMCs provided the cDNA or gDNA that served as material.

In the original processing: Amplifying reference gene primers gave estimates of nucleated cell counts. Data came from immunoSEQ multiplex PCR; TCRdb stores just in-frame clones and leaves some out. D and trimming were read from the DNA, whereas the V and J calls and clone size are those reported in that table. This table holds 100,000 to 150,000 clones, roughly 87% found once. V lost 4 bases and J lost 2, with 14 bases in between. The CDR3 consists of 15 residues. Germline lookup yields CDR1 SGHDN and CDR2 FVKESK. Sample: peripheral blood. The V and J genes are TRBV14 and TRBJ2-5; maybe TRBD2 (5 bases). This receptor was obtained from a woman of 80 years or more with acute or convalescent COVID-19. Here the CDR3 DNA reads TGTGCCAGCAGCCCCTTACGGGGAAGGCAAGAGACCCAGTACTTC. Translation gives CASSPLRGRQETQYF.